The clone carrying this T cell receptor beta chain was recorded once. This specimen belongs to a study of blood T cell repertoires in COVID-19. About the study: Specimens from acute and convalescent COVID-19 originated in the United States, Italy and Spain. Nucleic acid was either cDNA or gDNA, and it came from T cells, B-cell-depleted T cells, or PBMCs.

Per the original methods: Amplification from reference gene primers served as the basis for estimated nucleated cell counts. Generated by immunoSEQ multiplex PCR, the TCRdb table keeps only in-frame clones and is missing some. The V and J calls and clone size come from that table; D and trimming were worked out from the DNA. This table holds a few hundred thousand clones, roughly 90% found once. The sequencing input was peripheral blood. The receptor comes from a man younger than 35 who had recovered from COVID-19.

The CDR3, as DNA: TGTGCCAGCAGTGAAATCCAGGACAGGGTCGAGCAGTACTTC. This translates into CASSEIQDRVEQYF. The chain combines TRBV6-1 with TRBJ2-7; 8 bases match TRBD1. Trimming cost V 2 bases and J 6 bases; bases outside gene matches: 6. Germline loops: CDR1 MNHNS, CDR2 SASEGT. The CDR3 runs to 14 residues.